This TCR beta chain was documented in a study of blood T cell repertoires in COVID-19. Per germline, CDR1 MNHEY and CDR2 SVGAGI. The junction had 4 bases not matched to a gene; V was cut back by 7 bases and J by 6 bases. The CDR3 is made up of 12 amino acids. Authors' methods: Using reference gene primer amplification, nucleated cell counts were estimated. Profiling relied on immunoSEQ multiplex PCR, and the TCRdb table lists in-frame clones only, not all of them. From that table come the V and J calls and clone size; the DNA was used to work out D and trimming. The sample consists of under 250,000 clones, roughly 86% of them appearing once.

This clonotype was obtained from a woman in her forties with acute or convalescent COVID-19. Sequencing was done on a sample of peripheral blood. The chain recombines TRBV6-5 with TRBJ1-2, with 8 bases matching TRBD1. This CDR3 reads CASNRGADGYTF. CDR3 coding DNA: TGTGCCAGCAACAGGGGGGCGGATGGCTACACCTTC.